The 18 T cell receptor beta chains reported below all come from one sample, sequenced in a study of CD8 T cells in ankylosing spondylitis. Study-wide points: Characteristic, it appeared, of ankylosing spondylitis blood was a TCR beta motif of eight highly homologous variants.

TCRdb passed the 5' RACE reads through MiXCR, listing each CDR3 protein once. Found here are around 890,000 distinct CDR3 sequences, roughly 10% of them singletons; the top ten hold approximately 0.46%. Their recognized antigens are unknown. Sequencing was done on a sample of blood, either unsorted or a sorted T cell fraction (not recorded which). All receptors derive from a male donor with ankylosing spondylitis.

The table lists this clonotype with a few counts. The chain employs TRBV7-3 and TRBJ2-5, with D perhaps TRBD1 or TRBD2 (5 bases each). Germline lookup yields CDR1 SGHTA and CDR2 FQGTGA. Trimming shortened V by 5 bases and J by 5 bases, and 12 bases separated the two germline ends. The CDR3 consists of 13 residues. The CDR3, as DNA: TGTGCCAGCAGCGCAGACTGGGGGGAGACCCAGTACTTC. The encoded protein is CASSADWGETQYF.

The chain employs TRBV27 and TRBJ2-1; no firm D call. Germline CDR1 is MNHEY and CDR2 is SMNVEV (reference sequence). The CDR3 spans 13 residues. Between the trimmed V and J ends, which lost 1 base and 8 bases, there was a span of 9 bases. Here the CDR3 DNA reads TGTGCCAGCAGTTTATTATTAGCCGATGAGCAGTTCTTC. This codes for CASSLLLADEQFF.

V and J are TRBV20-1 and TRBJ2-7; 9 bases are a match to TRBD1. With V trimmed by 1 base and J by 3 bases, 16 bases remained unmatched. The CDR3 spans 18 residues. CDR1 and CDR2 from the germline V gene are DFQATT and SNEGSKA (reference sequence). The CDR3 nucleotides are TGCAGTGCTAGAGGCATCCCAACCGTGGACAGGGGATTCTACGAGCAGTACTTC. This encodes CSARGIPTVDRGFYEQYF.

The gene calls are TRBV7-2 and TRBJ2-5; D is ambiguous. Germline-derived CDR1 and CDR2 are SGHTA and FQGNSA. The CDR3 extends over 15 amino acids. Trimming took 4 bases from V and 2 from J, leaving 14 bases between them. The CDR3 DNA sequence: TGTGCCAGCAGCTCCCCATTCGGGCAGCAAGAGACCCAGTACTTC. Its translation: CASSSPFGQQETQYF.

A few counts support this clonotype. The gene calls are TRBV20-1 and TRBJ2-7; 7 bases align to TRBD1. The CDR3 has 14 amino acids. V trimming: 8 bases; J trimming: 0 bases; junction bases outside the gene matches: 10. CDR1 is DFQATT and CDR2 is SNEGSKA in the germline V gene (reference sequence). The CDR3 sequence is CSTGQWKNSYEQYF. The CDR3 region has the DNA TGCAGTACGGGACAGTGGAAAAACTCCTACGAGCAGTACTTC.

The table lists this clonotype with a few counts. This chain uses TRBV11-2 with TRBJ2-3; D may be TRBD2 (5 bases). This CDR3 is built from 14 residues. Germline lookup yields CDR1 SGHAT and CDR2 FQNNGV. V lost 2 bases, J lost 2 bases, and 8 bases lay in between. CDR3 protein: CASSLSGPTDTQYF. CDR3 sequence (DNA): TGTGCCAGCAGCTTAAGCGGCCCCACAGATACGCAGTATTTT.

The gene calls are TRBV7-2 and TRBJ1-2; D perhaps matches TRBD1 (6 bases). The V gene's germline CDR1 is SGHTA and CDR2 FQGNSA. Trimming took 4 bases from V and 4 from J, leaving 16 bases between them. CDR3 size: 15 residues. The CDR3 sequence is CASSSRPGGAYGYTF. The CDR3 DNA follows: TGTGCCAGCAGCTCCCGGCCGGGGGGCGCCTATGGCTACACCTTC.

The chain joins TRBV30 to TRBJ1-1; D remains ambiguous. This CDR3 is built from 13 residues. Trimming cost V 3 bases and J 1 base, with 9 bases left between them. The germline CDR1 and CDR2 sequences are GTSNPN and SVGIG (reference sequence). In DNA form, the CDR3 reads TGTGCCTGGAGAACCTCGGGGAACACTGAAGCTTTCTTT. Its protein product is CAWRTSGNTEAFF.

A few counts support this clonotype. This rearrangement joins TRBV10-3 to TRBJ2-1, with D possibly being TRBD1 (6 bases). V lost 4 bases, J lost 2 bases, and 9 bases lay in between. Germline V gives CDR1 ENHRY, CDR2 SYGVKD. The CDR3 length is 14 residues. DNA of the CDR3: TGTGCCATCAGTGGTGGGGGCCCCTACAATGAGCAGTTCTTC. Translated, it gives CAISGGGPYNEQFF.

This clonotype was detected a few times. The chain carries TRBV5-1 and TRBJ2-7, with TRBD1 matching 7 bases. The ends lost 3 bases at V and 3 bases at J; junction bases unmatched: 18. In germline, CDR1 is SGHRS, CDR2 YFSETQ. The CDR3 has 18 amino acids. CDR3 region: CASSSFPYSGTADYEQYF. CDR3 DNA sequence: TGCGCCAGCAGCTCATTTCCGTACTCGGGGACAGCCGACTACGAGCAGTACTTC. The variable domain in full, with the rest retrieved from reference TRBV5-1 and TRBJ2-7, is KAGVTQTPRYLIKTRGQQVTLSCSPISGHRSVSWYQQTPGQGLQFLFEYFSETQRNKGNFPGRFSGRQFSNSRSEMNVSTLELGDSALYLCASSSFPYSGTADYEQYFGPGTRLTVT.

This clonotype was picked up many times. V gene TRBV5-1 combines with J gene TRBJ2-2; weak D call: TRBD2 (6 bases). V dropped 6 bases and J dropped 4 bases, with 13 bases sitting between them. Germline lookup yields CDR1 SGHRS and CDR2 YFSETQ. The CDR3 runs to 14 residues. As DNA, the CDR3 is TGCGCCAGCAAAGTGGGAGGTCGCACCGGGGAGCTGTTTTTT. Residues: CASKVGGRTGELFF.

This clonotype was seen only a few times. The chain joins TRBV6-5 to TRBJ1-2; 9 nucleotides line up with TRBD1. The CDR3 runs 15 residues. CDR1 is MNHEY and CDR2 is SVGAGI in the germline V gene. With 2 bases clipped from V and 6 bases from J, the junction kept 7 bases outside the gene matches. The CDR3 spells CASSYLDRGEDGYTF. The CDR3, as DNA: TGTGCCAGCAGTTACCTGGACAGGGGAGAGGATGGCTACACCTTC.

The chain recombines TRBV10-3 with TRBJ2-7; TRBD1 aligns across 7 bases. The junction had 14 bases not matched to a gene; V was cut back by 11 bases and J by 4 bases. The germline V gene encodes CDR1 ENHRY and CDR2 SYGVKD. This CDR3 region has 14 residues. The CDR3 protein is CAARVGQRAYEQYF. The CDR3 region has the DNA TGTGCCGCCCGGGTGGGACAGAGGGCTTACGAGCAGTACTTC.

This clonotype was observed many times. The CDR3 DNA sequence: TGCAGTGCTAGGGGTCGGGACACGCAGTATTTT. Translated: CSARGRDTQYF. The V and J genes are TRBV20-1 and TRBJ2-3, with D perhaps given as TRBD1 or TRBD2 (5 bases each). Looked up from germline, CDR1 is DFQATT and CDR2 is SNEGSKA (reference sequence). The CDR3 has 11 amino acids. V lost 3 bases and J 9 bases, leaving 10 bases between the germline ends.

There are a few counts of this clonotype. The rearrangement joins TRBV6-2 or TRBV6-3 to TRBJ2-7, with 8 positions matching TRBD1. From germline, CDR1 is MNHEY and CDR2 SVGEGT. Trimming at V came to 0 bases and at J to 5 bases, leaving 12 bases not matched to a gene. There are 17 residues in the CDR3. CDR3 sequence (DNA): TGTGCCAGCAGTTACTCCCCGACAGGGGATGGCCGGGACGAGCAGTACTTC. This gives the protein CASSYSPTGDGRDEQYF.

This clonotype was observed a handful of times. The V call is TRBV7-2, the J call TRBJ1-5; D may be TRBD1 (5 bases). This CDR3 contains 15 residues. V was clipped by 3 bases and J by 0 bases, with 9 bases between them. CDR1 is SGHTA and CDR2 is FQGNSA in the germline V gene. DNA of the CDR3: TGTGCCAGCAGCTTCGGCAGGGCTAGCAATCAGCCCCAGCATTTT. Protein sequence: CASSFGRASNQPQHF.

This clonotype was counted between two and nine times. This chain connects TRBV20-1 to TRBJ2-1, with 8 positions matching TRBD1. CDR3 length: 14 residues. CDR1 is DFQATT, CDR2 SNEGSKA, per germline (reference sequence). Losses at the gene ends were 5 bases for V and 5 bases for J; bases not matched to a gene: 8. The CDR3 loop is CSAGRQGKDNEQFF. The CDR3 nucleotides are TGCAGTGCTGGCCGACAGGGGAAAGACAATGAGCAGTTCTTC.

The chain links TRBV10-3 to TRBJ1-6; possibly TRBD1 for D (5 bases). The CDR3 covers 14 residues. Germline CDR1 ENHRY, CDR2 SYGVKD. The V gene lost 7 bases and the J gene lost 5 bases, with 12 bases spanning the gap. Written as DNA, the CDR3 is TGTGCCATCAAGCCCGGACAAGATAATTCACCCCTCCACTTT. The encoded protein is CAIKPGQDNSPLHF.